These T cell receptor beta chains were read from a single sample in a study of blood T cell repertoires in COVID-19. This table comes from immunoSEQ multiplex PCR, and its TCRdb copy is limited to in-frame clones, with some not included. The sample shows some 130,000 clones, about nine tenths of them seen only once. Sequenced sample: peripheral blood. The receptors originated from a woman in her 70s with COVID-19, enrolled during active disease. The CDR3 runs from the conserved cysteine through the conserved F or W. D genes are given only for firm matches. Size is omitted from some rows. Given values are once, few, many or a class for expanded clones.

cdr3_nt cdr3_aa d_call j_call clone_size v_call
TGTGCCAGTAGTAGCCGGACAGGGGAAAAGGGTTTCTTT CASSSRTGEKGFF TRBD1 TRBJ1-1 once TRBV19
TGTGCCAGCACCTTTCAGGGACAGCATGGCTACACCTTC CASTFQGQHGYTF TRBD1 TRBJ1-2 once TRBV7-2
TGCGCCAGCAGCTCCCCTGACGGGGGGTCGAACACCGGGGAGCTGTTTTTT CASSSPDGGSNTGELFF TRBD2 TRBJ2-2 once TRBV5-1
TGTGCCAGCAACCGGCTAGCGGGGGGCATTAAAGAGACCCAGTACTTC CASNRLAGGIKETQYF TRBD2 TRBJ2-5 . TRBV9
TGTGCCAGCAGTCCAGTAAATCAGCCCCAGCATTTT CASSPVNQPQHF . TRBJ1-5 . TRBV2
TGTGCCAGCTCAGGGGCAGCAGATCAGCCCCAGCATTTT CASSGAADQPQHF . TRBJ1-5 . TRBV18
TGTGCCAGCAGCTTGTGGCAGGGGGCAGCTGAAGCTTTCTTT CASSLWQGAAEAFF TRBD1 TRBJ1-1 . TRBV5-6
TGTGCCAGCAGCGCCAGACTAGCGGGCTACAATGAGCAGTTCTTC CASSARLAGYNEQFF TRBD2 TRBJ2-1 . TRBV9
TGTGCCAGCAGTTTAGACACGTCCTATGGCTACACCTTC CASSLDTSYGYTF . TRBJ1-2 . TRBV6-5
TGTGCCAGCAGTGATGCGATCGTGTCGGAGTTATATGAGCAGTTCTTC CASSDAIVSELYEQFF . TRBJ2-1 . TRBV2
TGTGCCAGCAGCCAAGAAGCAGGGTCTGGTGAAAAACTGTTTTTT CASSQEAGSGEKLFF . TRBJ1-4 . TRBV3-1/TRBV3-2
TGTGCCACCCGGACAGCCCATAGCAATCAGCCCCAGCATTTT CATRTAHSNQPQHF . TRBJ1-5 . TRBV19
TGTGCCAGCAGCTTAGGTAGCGGGGGGGCCTACAATGAGCAGTTCTTC CASSLGSGGAYNEQFF TRBD2 TRBJ2-1 . TRBV7-2
TGTGCCAGCAGCTTAGGGCAGGGGTCCTACAATGAGCAGTTCTTC CASSLGQGSYNEQFF . TRBJ2-1 . TRBV7-8
TGTGCCAGCAGCAGATCGTTCAGGAAAGCCGGGGAGCTGTTTTTT CASSRSFRKAGELFF . TRBJ2-2 . TRBV3-1/TRBV3-2
TGTGCCACCCTCGGGCCAGGGACTGAAGCTTTCTTT CATLGPGTEAFF . TRBJ1-1 once TRBV19
TGTGCCAGCAGCGATCTCCTGGCTGAGCAGTTCTTC CASSDLLAEQFF . TRBJ2-1 . TRBV3-1/TRBV3-2
TGTGCCAGCAGCCCGGAGAGCCTTACTAACTATGGCTACACCTTC CASSPESLTNYGYTF . TRBJ1-2 . TRBV3-1/TRBV3-2
TGTGCCAGCAGCTTGTTGGTCGGTCAGCCCCAGCATTTT CASSLLVGQPQHF . TRBJ1-5 . TRBV7-6
TGCGCCAGCAGCTTTGGGGCCGGCTCCTACGAGCAGTACTTC CASSFGAGSYEQYF . TRBJ2-7 . TRBV5-1
TGTGCCAGCACCCCACCGGACAGGGGGCAGGGAGATACGCAGTATTTT CASTPPDRGQGDTQYF TRBD1 TRBJ2-3 . TRBV28
TGTGCCAGTAGTATACACCAGGGGACCGGGGAGCTGTTTTTT CASSIHQGTGELFF . TRBJ2-2 . TRBV19
TGTGCCTGGAGTGTCGGCGGCTCCTACGAGCAGTACTTC CAWSVGGSYEQYF . TRBJ2-7 . TRBV30
TGTGCCAGCAGCTTTGGACAGGACACTGAAGCTTTCTTT CASSFGQDTEAFF TRBD1 TRBJ1-1 . TRBV7-3
TGTGCCAGCAGCGTAGGAACAAATCCAGAGACCCAGTACTTC CASSVGTNPETQYF . TRBJ2-5 . TRBV9
TGTGCCAGCAGCTCCGGAGATACGCAGTATTTT CASSSGDTQYF . TRBJ2-3 . TRBV11-2
TGTGCCAGCAGCCGGGACAGCACTAATGAAAAACTGTTTTTT CASSRDSTNEKLFF TRBD1 TRBJ1-4 . TRBV5-5
TGTGCCAGTAGACAGGGCCCCTCATTTAGCAATCAGCCCCAGCATTTT CASRQGPSFSNQPQHF . TRBJ1-5 . TRBV19
TGTGCCAGCCAGCGGGGGCGAACCTACGAGCAGTACTTC CASQRGRTYEQYF TRBD2 TRBJ2-7 . TRBV13
TGTGCCAGCAGCGTAGGGGCCGGGACTAGCGGGGCTGTAGATACGCAGTATTTT CASSVGAGTSGAVDTQYF TRBD2 TRBJ2-3 . TRBV9
TGCGCCAGCAGGGAGCGGGGGGGCAGTGAAGAGACCCAGTACTTC CASRERGGSEETQYF TRBD2 TRBJ2-5 . TRBV5-1
TGTGCCAGCAGCCTAGGACAGGGCTTTGAGCAGTTCTTC CASSLGQGFEQFF TRBD1 TRBJ2-1 . TRBV12-3/TRBV12-4
TGTGCCAGTAGATCCGGGACTAGCGACGACAATGAGCAGTTCTTC CASRSGTSDDNEQFF TRBD2 TRBJ2-1 once TRBV19
TGTGCCAGCAGCCGAGACCAGGGGTCCGAAGAGACCCAGTACTTC CASSRDQGSEETQYF . TRBJ2-5 . TRBV7-6
TGTGCCAGTAGGGTACAACAGGGTTCGGGCAATCAGCCCCAGCATTTT CASRVQQGSGNQPQHF . TRBJ1-5 few TRBV19
TGTGCCAGCAGCTCCCAACCGGCGGGGGGGCAAGAGACCCAGTACTTC CASSSQPAGGQETQYF TRBD2 TRBJ2-5 . TRBV7-2
TGTGCCAGCAGTTACTCGATGGGGCATGGCTACACCTTC CASSYSMGHGYTF . TRBJ1-2 . TRBV6-5
TGTGCCAGCAGCCAGACAGGGGACGGTACTGAAGCTTTCTTT CASSQTGDGTEAFF TRBD1 TRBJ1-1 . TRBV4-2
TGTGCCAGCAGTAATAGCGGGGGGCTAGCCAAAAACATTCAGTACTTC CASSNSGGLAKNIQYF TRBD2 TRBJ2-4 . TRBV27
TGTGCCAGCAGCCAAGCTGGGGGCAAGGAAAAACTGTTTTTT CASSQAGGKEKLFF . TRBJ1-4 . TRBV3-1/TRBV3-2
TGTGCCAGCTCACCGGTAATCAGTGAGGCCTATGGCTACACCTTC CASSPVISEAYGYTF . TRBJ1-2 . TRBV18
TGTGCCAGCAGTCCCCAGGGGTCTCCCCACTACGAGCAGTACTTC CASSPQGSPHYEQYF . TRBJ2-7 . TRBV28
TGTGCCAGCAGTTTCTCCCGTAGCACTGAAGCTTTCTTT CASSFSRSTEAFF . TRBJ1-1 . TRBV7-2